The clone carrying this T cell receptor (beta chain) was detected once. Antigen: not known. The protocol was immunoSEQ multiplex PCR, while the TCRdb copy is restricted to in-frame clones and leaves out a portion. Here the sample spans around 120,000 clones, around 83% being singletons. Every patient had mismatch repair deficiency by PCR or immunohistochemistry. TCRs were sequenced from three patients responding to pembrolizumab. The data are from a study of PD-1 blockade in mismatch repair-deficient tumors. Study-wide results and caveats: Tumor-resident clones, often undetectable pretreatment in blood, expanded then contracted after pembrolizumab.

Sequences were derived from peripheral blood, sampled 44 weeks after starting pembrolizumab. This TCR derives from an adult with mismatch repair-deficient cancer.

The CDR3 DNA reads TGTGCCAGCAGGTGGGGAGGCGGTCGGGAGACCCAGTACTTC. This translates into CASRWGGGRETQYF. This rearrangement joins TRBV28 to TRBJ2-5; a weak D match, TRBD2 (6 bases). Trimming stripped 6 bases from V and 5 bases from J, with 16 bases between. The CDR3 is 14 amino acids. Germline V gene lookup returns CDR1 MDHEN and CDR2 SYDVKM.